The 23 T cell receptor beta chains below all came from one sample that was sequenced in a study of cytomegalovirus exposure and HLA in healthy donors. Researchers ran the PCR with 60 Vbeta and 13 Jbeta primers. The data were produced by immunoSEQ multiplex PCR, yet TCRdb's version contains in-frame clones alone and is incomplete. The sample has around 130,000 clones; 70% to 85% are singletons. The sequenced material came from PBMCs. The receptors were gathered from a boy aged 5-17 years in good health and CMV-seronegative.

The chain combines TRBV30 with TRBJ1-3; D is unresolved. CDR1 and CDR2 from the germline V gene are GTSNPN and SVGIG (reference sequence). The CDR3 covers 13 residues. V shed 7 bases and J shed 1 base, with 11 bases lying between them. The CDR3: CAFGGVSGNTIYF. CDR3 nucleotide sequence: TGTGCCTTTGGCGGGGTGTCTGGAAACACCATATATTTT.

This sequence joins TRBV6-6 and TRBJ1-5; D is perhaps TRBD1 (6 bases). V lost 2 bases to trimming and J lost 4 bases, with 12 bases between them. Germline lookup yields CDR1 MNHNY and CDR2 SVGAGI (reference sequence). The length of the CDR3 is 15 residues. As DNA, the CDR3 is TGTGCCAGCAGTTACGTTGGGGGCTCGAATCAGCCCCAGCATTTT. Amino acid sequence: CASSYVGGSNQPQHF.

This clone has more than one count but fewer than ten. V is TRBV18 and J is TRBJ2-1; 16 nucleotides agree with TRBD2. Germline CDR1 KGHSH, CDR2 LQKENI. V was clipped by 3 bases and J by 9 bases; unmatched bases: 11. The CDR3 runs 18 residues. The CDR3 DNA follows: TGTGCCAGCTCACCGAACGGGGGACTAGCGGGAGGGCTGAGTGAGCAGTTCTTC. Amino acids: CASSPNGGLAGGLSEQFF.

V usage is TRBV30 and J usage is TRBJ2-2; possible D gene TRBD1, 5 bases. CDR1 is GTSNPN and CDR2 is SVGIG in the germline V gene (reference sequence). Trimming removed 5 bases from V and 5 bases from J, with 15 bases in between. The CDR3 sequence is 14 residues long. CDR3 region: CAWGWQGGTGELFF. The CDR3 DNA reads TGTGCCTGGGGGTGGCAGGGTGGAACCGGGGAGCTGTTTTTT.

The chain uses TRBV7-8 and TRBJ2-3, with D perhaps matching TRBD1 (5 bases). Germline V gene data show CDR1 as SGHVS and CDR2 as FQNEAQ. CDR3 size: 15 residues. Trimming took 8 bases from V and 4 from J, leaving 19 bases between them. CDR3 region: CASYRGATGPDTQYF. As DNA, the CDR3 is TGTGCCAGCTACCGTGGGGCAACCGGGCCAGATACGCAGTATTTT.

The chain joins TRBV2 to TRBJ2-7, with a tentative D call TRBD1 (6 bases). CDR1 SNHLY and CDR2 FYNNEI come from the germline V gene. Trimming removed 7 bases at V and 6 bases at J, with 16 bases between. This CDR3 comprises 13 residues. Here the CDR3 DNA reads TGTGCCAGCACCCTGGACAGTTCTGGCGAGCAGTACTTC. Amino acid sequence: CASTLDSSGEQYF.

This chain uses TRBV5-4 with TRBJ1-3; no firm D call. CDR1 is SGHNT and CDR2 is YYREEE in the germline V gene (reference sequence). Trimming removed 0 bases from V and 4 bases from J, with 11 bases in between. CDR3 length: 15 residues. CDR3 protein: CASSLGSLGGNTIYF. The CDR3 DNA sequence: TGTGCCAGCAGCTTGGGTAGCCTTGGAGGAAACACCATATATTTT.

CDR3 nucleotides: TGTGCCAGCAGTGAATCAAGCGGGCGGAGGCAGTTCTTC. Its translation: CASSESSGRRQFF. The V gene is TRBV25-1, the J gene TRBJ2-1; weak D call: TRBD2 (6 bases). The CDR3 has 13 amino acids. The V gene lost 1 base and the J gene lost 12 bases, with 13 bases spanning the gap. Germline V gene lookup returns CDR1 MGHDK and CDR2 SYGVNS.

This clone was seen a single time. The chain joins TRBV9 to TRBJ2-7, with TRBD1 as a possible D gene (6 bases). The germline V gene has CDR1 SGDLS and CDR2 YYNGEE. This CDR3 is built from 15 residues. Trimming took off 0 bases at V and 0 bases at J, with 10 bases between the two ends. In DNA form, the CDR3 reads TGTGCCAGCAGCGTAGGGGACAAAAGCTCCTACGAGCAGTACTTC. Protein sequence: CASSVGDKSSYEQYF. Together with reference TRBV9 and TRBJ2-7, the CDR3 gives the full variable domain: DSGVTQTPKHLITATGQRVTLRCSPRSGDLSVYWYQQSLDQGLQFLIQYYNGEERAKGNILERFSAQQFPDLHSELNLSSLELGDSALYFCASSVGDKSSYEQYFGPGTRLTVT.

This clone was picked up one time. The rearrangement links TRBV27 to TRBJ1-1; 7 nucleotides match TRBD1. CDR3 length: 16 residues. CDR1 and CDR2 from the germline V gene are MNHEY and SMNVEV (reference sequence). V lost 5 bases and J lost 5; bases outside the gene matches: 14. Written as DNA, the CDR3 is TGTGCCAGCAGTACCCGGGAACAGGGGTGGTGGACTGAAGCTTTCTTT. It is translated as CASSTREQGWWTEAFF.

The CDR3 sequence: CASSFDSKETQYF. The DNA for the CDR3 is TGTGCCAGCAGTTTTGACTCCAAAGAGACCCAGTACTTC. V usage is TRBV7-7 and J usage is TRBJ2-5, with D uncertain. V lost 6 bases and J lost 3, with 11 bases in between. Germline V lookup: CDR1 SSHAT, CDR2 FNYEAQ (reference sequence). CDR3 length: 13 residues. The whole variable domain, filled in from reference TRBV7-7 and TRBJ2-5, reads GAGVSQSPRYKVTKRGQDVTLRCDPISSHATLYWYQQALGQGPEFLTYFNYEAQPDKSGLPSDRFSAERPEGSISTLTIQRTEQRDSAMYRCASSFDSKETQYFGPGTRLLVL.

This clone was counted only a few times. The V gene is TRBV7-9, the J gene TRBJ1-1; tentatively, D is TRBD1 (5 bases). This CDR3 region has 15 residues. V was clipped by 5 bases and J by 4 bases, with 17 bases between them. Per germline, CDR1 SEHNR and CDR2 FQNEAQ (reference sequence). DNA for the CDR3: TGTGCCAGCAGCCCCTTCCAGGGTCTTCGCACTGAAGCTTTCTTT. Amino acids: CASSPFQGLRTEAFF.

The table lists this clone with a count of one. CDR3 sequence (DNA): TGTGCCAGCAGTGAAGCGCGCTACGAGCAGTACTTC. Encoded protein: CASSEARYEQYF. The rearrangement uses TRBV2 and TRBJ2-7; D remains unclear. CDR3 length: 12 residues. CDR1 is SNHLY and CDR2 is FYNNEI in the germline V gene. V was shortened by 0 bases and J by 3 bases, with 3 bases between the two germline ends.

The chain joins TRBV25-1 to TRBJ2-2; D ambiguous. CDR1 is MGHDK and CDR2 is SYGVNS in the germline V gene. Between the trimmed V and J ends, which lost 3 bases and 4 bases, there was a span of 9 bases. CDR3 length: 14 amino acids. The DNA of the CDR3 is TGTGCCAGCAGTGATCCTGGAGTCACCGGGGAGCTGTTTTTT. This encodes CASSDPGVTGELFF.

The chain is built from TRBV29-1 and TRBJ2-7; 10 nucleotides match TRBD2. Trimming took 3 bases from V and 0 from J; bases not matched to a gene: 5. Germline V gene data show CDR1 as SQVTM and CDR2 as ANQGSEA. The CDR3 is 15 amino acids. This chain's CDR3 is CSVELAGGSSYEQYF. DNA of the CDR3: TGCAGCGTTGAGTTAGCGGGAGGTTCCTCCTACGAGCAGTACTTC.

The chain is built from TRBV7-2 and TRBJ1-3, with D uncertain. The CDR3 covers 15 residues. Germline CDR1 SGHTA, CDR2 FQGNSA. Trimming left V 1 base short and J 2 bases short, with 9 bases between. CDR3 nucleotides: TGTGCCAGCAGCTTAGGCCCGTACACTGGAAACACCATATATTTT. Protein sequence: CASSLGPYTGNTIYF.

The V gene is TRBV27, the J gene TRBJ2-3; perhaps TRBD2 as D (6 bases). Germline CDR1 and CDR2: MNHEY and SMNVEV (reference sequence). The germline V and J ends were trimmed by 7 bases and 1 base, with 27 bases remaining between them. The CDR3 contains 19 residues. The CDR3 reads CASTQFRGRTNTGTDTQYF. Here the CDR3 DNA reads TGTGCCAGCACCCAATTTCGGGGGAGAACCAACACAGGCACAGATACGCAGTATTTT.

The chain recombines TRBV5-6 with TRBJ2-2; possibly TRBD2 for D (6 bases). The CDR3 extends over 12 amino acids. Between the trimmed V and J ends, which lost 4 bases and 7 bases, there was a span of 8 bases. Looked up from germline, CDR1 is SGHDT and CDR2 is YYEEEE. CDR3 sequence reads: CASSGEVGELFF. DNA for the CDR3: TGTGCCAGCAGCGGGGAGGTCGGGGAGCTGTTTTTT.

This clone was recorded a few times. The chain employs TRBV5-6 and TRBJ2-3, with TRBD2 as a possible D gene (5 bases). The CDR3 extends over 16 amino acids. V gave up 4 bases and J gave up 2 bases, with 17 bases separating them. Germline loops: CDR1 SGHDT, CDR2 YYEEEE. The CDR3 DNA is TGTGCCAGCAGCCCTCCCGACTACGAATTCACAGATACGCAGTATTTT. This encodes CASSPPDYEFTDTQYF. Complete variable domain (other parts from reference TRBV5-6 and TRBJ2-3): DAGVTQSPTHLIKTRGQQVTLRCSPKSGHDTVSWYQQALGQGPQFIFQYYEEEERQRGNFPDRFSGHQFPNYSSELNVNALLLGDSALYLCASSPPDYEFTDTQYFGPGTRLTVL.

J is TRBJ1-2 and V is TRBV5-4; no firm D call. CDR3 length equals 15 residues. Trimming shortened V by 1 base and J by 0 bases, and 10 bases separated the two germline ends. Germline CDR1 SGHNT, CDR2 YYREEE (reference sequence). CDR3: CASSLLDFANYGYTF. The CDR3 coding sequence is TGTGCCAGCAGCTTGTTGGACTTCGCTAACTATGGCTACACCTTC.

The chain couples TRBV19 to TRBJ2-7; TRBD1 matches 10 bases. The CDR3 loop spans 15 amino acids. V dropped 4 bases and J dropped 7; count of bases not matched to a gene: 10. CDR1 is LNHDA, CDR2 SQIVND, per germline (reference sequence). In nucleotides, the CDR3 is TGTGCCAGTAGTACCAGGGACAGGGGCCTTAGAGAGCAGTACTTC. Protein product: CASSTRDRGLREQYF.

This rearrangement joins TRBV5-1 to TRBJ2-1; perhaps TRBD2 as D (6 bases). The V gene lost 2 bases and the J gene lost 7 bases, with 13 bases spanning the gap. This CDR3 has 14 amino acids. From germline, CDR1 is SGHRS and CDR2 YFSETQ. In DNA form, the CDR3 reads TGCGCCAGCAGCTTTGGGACTCCTCCTAATGAGCAGTTCTTC. Encoded protein: CASSFGTPPNEQFF.

The chain combines TRBV2 with TRBJ2-7; tentative D call: TRBD1 (5 bases). Trimming left V 1 base short and J 7 bases short, with 23 bases between. Germline lookup yields CDR1 SNHLY and CDR2 FYNNEI. The CDR3 sequence is 17 residues long. CDR3 loop: CASSEGEGAAPKGEQYF. The CDR3 DNA sequence: TGTGCCAGCAGTGAAGGAGAAGGGGCCGCCCCCAAGGGGGAGCAGTACTTC.